This T cell receptor beta chain was documented in a study of technical replicates of blood from a few donors. Germline V gives CDR1 GTSNPN, CDR2 SVGIG (reference sequence). V shed 2 bases and J shed 6 bases, with 10 bases lying between them. This CDR3 spans 13 amino acids. TCRdb keeps only in-frame clones here, not all; method: immunoSEQ multiplex PCR. Of 100,000 or so clones in the sample, under 96% were seen once. This clonotype originated in a human donor in good health. Sequencing was performed on T cells isolated from PBMCs. The chain is built from TRBV30 and TRBJ1-4; no clear D. CDR3 region: CAWSTRHHEKLFF. The CDR3 nucleotides are TGTGCCTGGAGTACCCGACACCATGAAAAACTGTTTTTT.